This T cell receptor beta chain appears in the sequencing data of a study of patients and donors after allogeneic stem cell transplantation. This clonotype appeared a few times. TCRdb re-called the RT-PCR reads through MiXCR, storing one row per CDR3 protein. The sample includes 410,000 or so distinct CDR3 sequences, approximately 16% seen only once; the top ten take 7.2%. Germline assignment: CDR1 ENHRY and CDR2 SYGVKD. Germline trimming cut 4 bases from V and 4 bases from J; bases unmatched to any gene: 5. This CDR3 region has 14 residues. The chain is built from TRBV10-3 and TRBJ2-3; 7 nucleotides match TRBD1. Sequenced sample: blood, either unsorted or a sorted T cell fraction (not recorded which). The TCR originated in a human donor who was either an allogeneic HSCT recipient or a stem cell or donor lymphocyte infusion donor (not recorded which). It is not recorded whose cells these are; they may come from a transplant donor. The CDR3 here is CAISGQGVPDTQYF. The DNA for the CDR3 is TGTGCCATCAGTGGTCAGGGGGTCCCAGATACGCAGTATTTT.